This is a list of T cell receptor beta chains from one sample in a study of blood T cells in healthy people across ages. TCRdb ran MiXCR on the 5' RACE reads and lists one entry per CDR3 protein. The data contain over a million distinct CDR3 sequences, around 45% of them singletons. Sequencing input: blood. The receptors come from a woman in her sixties or seventies in good health. Each CDR3 is given with its conserved first and last residue. The order of the fields is J gene, D gene, V gene, clone size, CDR3 DNA, CDR3 protein. A D gene is named only where the DNA matches it firmly. The size field is filled for only some rows; it gives once, few, many or a size class.

TRBJ2-5 . TRBV21-1 once TGTGCCAGCAGCAAAGTCCCAATGGGAGAGACCCAGTACTTC CASSKVPMGETQYF
TRBJ2-1 TRBD2 TRBV4-2 few TGTGCCAGCAGCCAAGGCGCTAGCGGGAGTAAACATGAGCAGTTCTTC CASSQGASGSKHEQFF
TRBJ1-5 TRBD1 TRBV5-6 . TGTGCCAGCAGCGCCGGGACAGGGGGGTTTTATCAGCCCCAGCATTTT CASSAGTGGFYQPQHF
TRBJ2-3 . TRBV20-1 few TGCAGTGCTATTGCTAGCCCCCTGGATACGCAGTATTTT CSAIASPLDTQYF
TRBJ1-4 TRBD1 TRBV27 . TGTGCCAGCAGTTTCCGAGGGACAGGAACTAATGAAAAACTGTTTTTT CASSFRGTGTNEKLFF
TRBJ1-5 . TRBV12-3/TRBV12-4 . TGTGCCAGCAGCACCTCGGGGCAGCCCCAGCATTTT CASSTSGQPQHF
TRBJ2-1 TRBD2 TRBV29-1 few TGCAGCGCCTGGACTAGCGGATACAATGAGCAGTTCTTC CSAWTSGYNEQFF
TRBJ2-5 . TRBV15 few TGTGCCACCAGCAGGTCTCGGCGTTGGTACCAAGAGACCCAGTACTTC CATSRSRRWYQETQYF
TRBJ2-7 . TRBV5-6 few TGTGCCAGCAGCTTAGGAGGGGCCTTCGAGCAGTACTTC CASSLGGAFEQYF
TRBJ1-2 . TRBV2 . TGTGCCACCCCCACAGGCCATGGCTACACCTTC CATPTGHGYTF